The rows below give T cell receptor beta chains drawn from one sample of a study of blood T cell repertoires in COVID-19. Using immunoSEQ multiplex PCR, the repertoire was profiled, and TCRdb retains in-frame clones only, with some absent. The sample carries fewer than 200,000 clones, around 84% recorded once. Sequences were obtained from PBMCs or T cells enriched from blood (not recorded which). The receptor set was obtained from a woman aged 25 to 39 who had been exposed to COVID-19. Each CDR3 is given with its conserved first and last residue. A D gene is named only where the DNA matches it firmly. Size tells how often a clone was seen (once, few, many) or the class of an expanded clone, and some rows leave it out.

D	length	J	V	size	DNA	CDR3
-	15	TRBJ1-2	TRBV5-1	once	TGCGCCAGCAGCTTGGCGGGACTCAAAATCTATGGCTACACCTTC	CASSLAGLKIYGYTF
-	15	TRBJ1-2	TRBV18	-	TGTGCCAGCTCAACGCCGGACGCAGGGTCCTATGGCTACACCTTC	CASSTPDAGSYGYTF
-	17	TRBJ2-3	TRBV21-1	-	TGTGCCAGCAGCCCGTTTAGGGGACAGGGTGTGGGAGATACGCAGTATTTT	CASSPFRGQGVGDTQYF
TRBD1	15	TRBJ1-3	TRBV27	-	TGTGCCAGCGGCCGGGACAGGGCACGCGGAAACACCATATATTTT	CASGRDRARGNTIYF
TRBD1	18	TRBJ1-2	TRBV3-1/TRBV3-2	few	TGTGCCAGCAGCCATCGGGTGGACAGGGTGGCAAAAGGTTTTGGCTACACCTTC	CASSHRVDRVAKGFGYTF
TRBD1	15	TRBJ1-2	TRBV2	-	TGTGCCAGCAGTGCGGGACAGGGGGCACGTTATGGCTACACCTTC	CASSAGQGARYGYTF
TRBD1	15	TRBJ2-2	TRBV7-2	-	TGTGCCAGCAGCGGAGGGACAGGGAAGGCCGGGGAGCTGTTTTTT	CASSGGTGKAGELFF
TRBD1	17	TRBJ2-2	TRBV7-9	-	TGTGCCAGCAGCGACCGCGGACAGGGGGCTAACACCGGGGAGCTGTTTTTT	CASSDRGQGANTGELFF
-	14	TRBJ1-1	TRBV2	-	TGTGCCAGCAGTATATCCTCAGGGGACACTGAAGCTTTCTTT	CASSISSGDTEAFF
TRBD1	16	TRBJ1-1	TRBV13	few	TGTGCCAGCAGCTTAGGACAGGGGAATTGGAACACTGAAGCTTTCTTT	CASSLGQGNWNTEAFF
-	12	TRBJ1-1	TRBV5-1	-	TGCGCCAGTCGGCGGGAGAACACTGAAGCTTTCTTT	CASRRENTEAFF
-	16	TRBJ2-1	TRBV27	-	TGTGCCAGCAGACTGGCTGGGGGCAGAACTAACAATGAGCAGTTCTTC	CASRLAGGRTNNEQFF
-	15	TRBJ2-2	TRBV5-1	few	TGCGCCAGCAGCTGGAGGGGATTAGTCGCCGGGGAGCTGTTTTTT	CASSWRGLVAGELFF
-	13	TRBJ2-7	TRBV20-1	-	TGCAGTGCTAGTGAGGCCAGGACCTACGAGCAGTACTTC	CSASEARTYEQYF
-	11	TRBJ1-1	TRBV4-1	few	TGCGCCAGCAGCCAAGGACTCGGGGCTTTCTTT	CASSQGLGAFF